This T cell receptor (beta chain) was found in a study of Tregs in tolerant kidney transplant recipients. Only in-frame clones appear in the TCRdb table, and some are missing; sequencing was by immunoSEQ multiplex PCR. Of approximately 82,000 clones detected, over 85% appear once; the ten largest clones hold under 2%. The nonmyeloablative bone marrow transplants came from related graft donors, with transient mixed chimerism. Germline CDR1 is SGHKS and CDR2 is YYEKEE (reference sequence). Trimming pared 1 base from V and 4 bases from J, leaving 9 bases between. The CDR3 has 14 residues. The J gene is TRBJ1-3, the V gene TRBV5-5; perhaps TRBD1 as D (5 bases). The TCR originated in a human patient who received a combined kidney and bone marrow transplant. These T cells may partly come from the graft donor. Sequences were derived from CD4+ T cells from blood (PBMCs), sampled 12 months after the transplant. CDR3 amino acids: CASSLPGQGNTIYF. DNA of the CDR3: TGTGCCAGCAGCTTGCCAGGGCAGGGAAACACCATATATTTT.